The 27 T cell receptor beta chains below all came from one sample that was sequenced in a study of blood T cell repertoires in COVID-19. Measured with immunoSEQ multiplex PCR; TCRdb has only the in-frame clones, and not every one. The sample has under 200,000 clones, around 82% seen once. Sequencing used peripheral blood. All receptors come from a human donor with acute or convalescent COVID-19. The donor label of this sample is uncertain.

The chain has TRBV19 and TRBJ2-3, with 12 positions matching TRBD2. This CDR3 contains 17 residues. From germline, CDR1 is LNHDA and CDR2 SQIVND (reference sequence). Trimming took 4 bases from V and 4 from J; bases not matched to a gene: 9. The CDR3 is CASSRFGTSGSADTQYF. The CDR3 nucleotides are TGTGCCAGTAGTAGATTCGGGACTAGCGGGTCGGCAGATACGCAGTATTTT.

V gene TRBV5-1 combines with J gene TRBJ1-5; D is possibly TRBD1 (6 bases). From germline, CDR1 is SGHRS and CDR2 YFSETQ. This CDR3 contains 14 residues. Trimming shortened V by 0 bases and J by 4 bases, and 8 bases separated the two germline ends. The CDR3 spells CASSLEGVNQPQHF. Written as DNA, the CDR3 is TGCGCCAGCAGCTTGGAGGGGGTGAATCAGCCCCAGCATTTT.

This clone was recorded a few times. CDR3 amino acids: CASSYWGAGGYEQYF. The CDR3 region has the DNA TGTGCCAGCAGCTATTGGGGGGCGGGGGGTTACGAGCAGTACTTC. The rearrangement links TRBV5-6 to TRBJ2-7; TRBD2 matches at 8 bases. Germline values: CDR1 SGHDT, CDR2 YYEEEE. The CDR3 extends over 15 amino acids. With 3 bases clipped from V and 4 bases from J, the junction kept 9 bases outside the gene matches.

V gene TRBV18 combines with J gene TRBJ1-5; D might be TRBD1 (6 bases). The germline V gene encodes CDR1 KGHSH and CDR2 LQKENI. This CDR3 is built from 15 residues. The ends were cut back, 2 bases at V and 3 bases at J, with 11 bases in the middle. For the CDR3, the DNA is TGTGCCAGCTCACCAGAGACAGGTACCAATCAGCCCCAGCATTTT. Its protein product is CASSPETGTNQPQHF.

The CDR3 DNA reads as TGTGCCAGCAGTGCCAGACGGACAGGGCCCAATCAGCCCCAGCATTTT. Translated: CASSARRTGPNQPQHF. This chain connects TRBV6-1 to TRBJ1-5, with 8 bases identical to TRBD1. V was clipped by 4 bases and J by 3 bases; unmatched bases: 8. The CDR3 has 16 residues. In germline, CDR1 is MNHNS, CDR2 SASEGT.

The chain is built from TRBV27 and TRBJ1-2, with D perhaps TRBD1 (5 bases). This CDR3 has 14 amino acids. Trimming removed 5 bases at V and 6 bases at J, with 16 bases between. CDR1 and CDR2 from the germline V gene are MNHEY and SMNVEV (reference sequence). The CDR3 region is CASSPLAGRDGYTF. As DNA, the CDR3 is TGTGCCAGCAGTCCCTTGGCAGGGAGGGATGGCTACACCTTC.

This clone was counted once. The chain links TRBV20-1 to TRBJ2-5, with D possibly TRBD1 on 5 matching bases. Trimming removed 3 bases from V and 5 bases from J, with 13 bases in between. The germline CDR1 and CDR2 sequences are DFQATT and SNEGSKA (reference sequence). The CDR3 is 13 residues long. CDR3: CSASIPGWETQYF. In nucleotides, the CDR3 is TGCAGTGCTAGTATCCCAGGGTGGGAGACCCAGTACTTC.

The V call is TRBV19, the J call TRBJ2-7, with 10 bases aligning to TRBD2. This CDR3 is 15 amino acids long. The trim removed 4 bases at V and 3 bases at J, leaving 6 bases unmatched. Germline CDR1 is LNHDA and CDR2 is SQIVND (reference sequence). The CDR3 loop is CASSTSGLAVYEQYF. CDR3 in DNA: TGTGCCAGTAGTACCTCCGGACTAGCGGTCTACGAGCAGTACTTC.

The genes are TRBV28 and TRBJ2-1; the match to TRBD2 covers 11 bases. The CDR3 is 16 amino acids. The germline gives CDR1 MDHEN, CDR2 SYDVKM. With 6 bases clipped from V and 4 bases from J, the junction kept 8 bases outside the gene matches. CDR3 bases: TGTGCCAGCAGACATCCGGGACTAGCGGATTACAATGAGCAGTTCTTC. As protein: CASRHPGLADYNEQFF.

The chain couples TRBV29-1 to TRBJ1-2; 10 bases map to TRBD1. The CDR3 length is 13 residues. CDR1 and CDR2 from the germline V gene are SQVTM and ANQGSEA. V gave up 6 bases and J gave up 7 bases; unmatched junction bases: 8. CDR3 residues: CSVGQGELSGYTF. The DNA of the CDR3 is TGCAGCGTCGGACAGGGGGAGTTGAGTGGCTACACCTTC.

V is TRBV19 and J is TRBJ2-2; the match to TRBD1 covers 8 bases. The V segment lost 4 bases and the J segment 6 bases; nucleotides outside the gene matches: 7. This CDR3 region has 15 residues. Germline values: CDR1 LNHDA, CDR2 SQIVND (reference sequence). CDR3 sequence: CASSRGQGGPGELFF. DNA of the CDR3: TGTGCCAGTAGTAGAGGACAGGGTGGGCCCGGGGAGCTGTTTTTT.

This rearrangement joins TRBV5-1 to TRBJ1-1, with a possible D match to TRBD1 (6 bases). The CDR3 spans 16 residues. The germline V gene encodes CDR1 SGHRS and CDR2 YFSETQ. With 2 bases removed from V and 1 base from J, the gap between germline ends came to 15 bases. The CDR3 DNA follows: TGCGCCAGCAGCTTAAGGCCAGGGGACAAGAACACTGAAGCTTTCTTT. It specifies CASSLRPGDKNTEAFF.

The sample holds a few counts of this clone. This chain uses TRBV4-1 with TRBJ1-4; TRBD1 matches 7 bases. The CDR3 contains 13 residues. CDR1 MGHRA and CDR2 YSYEKL come from the germline V gene. V lost 4 bases, J lost 4 bases, and 0 bases stayed unmatched. CDR3 nucleotides: TGCGCCAGCAGCCGGGACAGTAATGAAAAACTGTTTTTT. This codes for CASSRDSNEKLFF.

The chain links TRBV6-4 to TRBJ1-1; 7 nucleotides align to TRBD1. Germline CDR1 MRHNA, CDR2 SNTAGT. V shed 7 bases and J 2 bases; nucleotides not matched to a gene: 19. CDR3 length equals 18 residues. CDR3: CASTRISTGRHGNTEAFF. CDR3 nucleotide sequence: TGTGCCAGCACAAGGATATCGACAGGGCGTCATGGCAACACTGAAGCTTTCTTT.

The rearrangement uses TRBV5-1 and TRBJ1-4; the D gene is possibly TRBD1 (5 bases). In germline, CDR1 is SGHRS, CDR2 YFSETQ. The V and J ends lost 4 bases and 0 bases respectively, with 10 bases between them. The CDR3 has 15 residues. The DNA of the CDR3 is TGCGCCAGCAGCCAGACCAGGGCAACTAATGAAAAACTGTTTTTT. It specifies CASSQTRATNEKLFF.

The J gene is TRBJ2-1, the V gene TRBV19; 10 nucleotides align to TRBD1. With 6 bases clipped from V and 8 bases from J, the junction kept 7 bases outside the gene matches. Germline V gene sequence: CDR1 LNHDA, CDR2 SQIVND (reference sequence). The CDR3 runs to 14 residues. The CDR3 loop reads CASSRDRGGDEQFF. For the CDR3, the DNA is TGTGCCAGTAGCCGGGACAGGGGTGGCGATGAGCAGTTCTTC. Together with reference TRBV19 and TRBJ2-1, the CDR3 gives the full variable domain: DGGITQSPKYLFRKEGQNVTLSCEQNLNHDAMYWYRQDPGQGLRLIYYSQIVNDFQKGDIAEGYSVSREKKESFPLTVTSAQKNPTAFYLCASSRDRGGDEQFFGPGTRLTVL.

This chain joins TRBV30 and TRBJ1-2, with D unclear. The germline V gene encodes CDR1 GTSNPN and CDR2 SVGIG (reference sequence). With 4 bases removed from V and 8 bases from J, the gap between germline ends came to 17 bases. The CDR3 spans 13 residues. In DNA, the CDR3 is TGTGCCTGGACTACCGAGAGGGCGTGGGGCTACACCTTC. It is translated as CAWTTERAWGYTF.

The rearrangement uses TRBV5-1 and TRBJ1-1; TRBD1 is a possible D gene (6 bases). The V end was cut by 3 bases, the J end by 0 bases, with 15 bases between. This CDR3 contains 16 residues. Looked up from germline, CDR1 is SGHRS and CDR2 is YFSETQ. CDR3 bases: TGCGCCAGCAGCTCTGCAGGGGTATTGATGAACACTGAAGCTTTCTTT. Translated, it gives CASSSAGVLMNTEAFF.

The rearrangement joins TRBV28 to TRBJ1-4; 7 bases fit TRBD1. V trimming: 4 bases; J trimming: 7 bases; junction bases outside the gene matches: 3. The CDR3 spans 13 residues. CDR1 MDHEN and CDR2 SYDVKM come from the germline V gene. The CDR3 protein is CASSSYRGEKLFF. For the CDR3, the DNA is TGTGCCAGCAGTTCCTACAGGGGTGAAAAACTGTTTTTT.

The V gene is TRBV11-2, the J gene TRBJ2-5, with TRBD1 as a possible D gene (6 bases). V lost 6 bases and J lost 4, with 12 bases in between. The germline CDR1 and CDR2 sequences are SGHAT and FQNNGV. This CDR3 is 13 amino acids long. CDR3 amino acids: CASRLQGPETQYF. CDR3 nucleotide sequence: TGTGCCAGCAGGCTACAGGGCCCAGAGACCCAGTACTTC.

This clone occurred once. The chain links TRBV5-5 to TRBJ2-1, with 9 positions matching TRBD1. The V segment lost 2 bases and the J segment 7 bases; nucleotides outside the gene matches: 7. The CDR3 covers 15 residues. CDR1 and CDR2 (germline): SGHKS, YYEKEE (reference sequence). CDR3 DNA sequence: TGTGCCAGCAGCTTAGTCTGGGACAGGGCGAATGAGCAGTTCTTC. This gives the protein CASSLVWDRANEQFF. Complete variable domain (other parts from reference TRBV5-5 and TRBJ2-1): DAGVTQSPTHLIKTRGQQVTLRCSPISGHKSVSWYQQVLGQGPQFIFQYYEKEERGRGNFPDRFSARQFPNYSSELNVNALLLGDSALYLCASSLVWDRANEQFFGPGTRLTVL.

The rearrangement uses TRBV11-2 and TRBJ2-5; D gene ambiguous. V was clipped by 3 bases and J by 2 bases, with 16 bases between them. This CDR3 region has 16 residues. The germline gives CDR1 SGHAT, CDR2 FQNNGV. CDR3 sequence (DNA): TGTGCCAGCAGCTTCACCTTGATGGGCGCACAAGAGACCCAGTACTTC. It codes for CASSFTLMGAQETQYF.

This chain uses TRBV5-1 with TRBJ2-1; 9 bases are a match to TRBD2. Losses at the gene ends were 2 bases for V and 3 bases for J; bases not matched to a gene: 3. The CDR3 runs to 15 residues. Germline lookup yields CDR1 SGHRS and CDR2 YFSETQ. For the CDR3, the DNA is TGCGCCAGCAGCTTACAGACTAGCGGCTACAATGAGCAGTTCTTC. Translated, it gives CASSLQTSGYNEQFF.

The rearrangement uses TRBV19 and TRBJ1-1; TRBD1 aligns across 9 bases. After removal of 5 bases from V and 4 bases from J, the junction contained 2 bases not matched to a gene. In germline, CDR1 is LNHDA, CDR2 SQIVND (reference sequence). The CDR3 is 13 residues long. The CDR3 region is CASSSQGATEAFF. Written as DNA, the CDR3 is TGTGCCAGTAGTTCACAGGGGGCCACTGAAGCTTTCTTT.

The rearrangement uses TRBV6-1 and TRBJ1-2; D remains unclear. CDR3 length equals 12 residues. CDR1 is MNHNS and CDR2 is SASEGT in the germline V gene. V shed 2 bases and J shed 7 bases, with 8 bases lying between them. The chain's CDR3 is CASSEMAPGYTF. The CDR3, as DNA: TGTGCCAGCAGTGAAATGGCTCCTGGCTACACCTTC.

The rearrangement uses TRBV6-6 and TRBJ1-5; D unresolved. Germline CDR1 and CDR2: MNHNY and SVGAGI (reference sequence). CDR3 size: 13 residues. With 5 bases removed from V and 5 bases from J, the gap between germline ends came to 10 bases. The CDR3 protein is CASSRSSDQPQHF. The CDR3 DNA reads TGTGCCAGCAGTCGATCGTCTGATCAGCCCCAGCATTTT.

The gene calls are TRBV11-2 and TRBJ2-5, with TRBD2 matching 11 bases. CDR1 is SGHAT, CDR2 FQNNGV, per germline. The CDR3 covers 17 residues. Germline trimming cut 5 bases from V and 4 bases from J; bases unmatched to any gene: 12. CDR3 nucleotide sequence: TGTGCCAGCAGCCCTCGGCTAGCGGGAGGCCACGGAGAGACCCAGTACTTC. The encoded protein is CASSPRLAGGHGETQYF.